This is a list of T cell receptor beta chains from one sample in a study of Ad26.COV2.S vaccination and SARS-CoV-2 variants. This table comes from immunoSEQ multiplex PCR, and its TCRdb copy is limited to in-frame clones, with some not included. The table shows 500,000 or so clones, with roughly 85% occurring only once. The starting material was peripheral blood, obtained in a trial of Ad26.COV2.S vaccine versus placebo. The receptors were gathered from a person between 18 and 65 years old who received the Ad26.COV2.S COVID-19 vaccine or a placebo. Each CDR3 is given with its conserved first and last residue. The D gene is left open where the match is weak. Rows give clone size only sometimes, using once, few, many, or a class for an expanded clone.

v_gene	abundance	j_gene	d_gene	CDR3aa	CDR3nt
TRBV19	-	TRBJ2-3	-	CASSMGGDTQYF	TGTGCCAGTAGTATGGGGGGAGATACGCAGTATTTT
TRBV10-2	-	TRBJ1-1	-	CASSDSWGNTEAFF	TGCGCCAGCAGTGATTCCTGGGGCAACACTGAAGCTTTCTTT
TRBV6-6	-	TRBJ2-2	-	CASGRGRGVSPGELFF	TGTGCCAGCGGGAGGGGGAGAGGGGTCAGCCCCGGGGAGCTGTTTTTT
TRBV7-9	once	TRBJ2-3	-	CASSEQGPDTQYF	TGTGCCAGCAGCGAACAGGGTCCAGATACGCAGTATTTT
TRBV24-1	-	TRBJ2-3	-	CATSDIGQLSTDTQYF	TGTGCCACCAGTGATATTGGGCAGCTTAGCACAGATACGCAGTATTTT
TRBV9	-	TRBJ1-2	-	CASSAGPTGGGYTF	TGTGCCAGCAGCGCAGGCCCGACCGGGGGTGGCTACACCTTC
TRBV12-3/TRBV12-4	-	TRBJ2-2	TRBD1	CASRETGAGELFF	TGTGCCAGCAGGGAAACAGGGGCCGGGGAGCTGTTTTTT
TRBV12-3/TRBV12-4	-	TRBJ1-5	-	CASSLDLQPQHF	TGTGCCAGCAGTTTGGATTTGCAGCCCCAGCATTTT
TRBV9	-	TRBJ1-2	TRBD1	CASSPRDSMNYGYTF	TGTGCCAGCAGCCCCCGGGACAGTATGAACTATGGCTACACCTTC
TRBV6-2/TRBV6-3	-	TRBJ2-7	-	CARSRGEQYF	TGTGCCAGGAGCCGGGGCGAGCAGTACTTC
TRBV5-1	-	TRBJ2-5	-	CASSLESLGGETQYF	TGCGCCAGCAGCTTGGAGTCCTTGGGCGGGGAGACCCAGTACTTC
TRBV14	-	TRBJ2-1	-	CASSQDRSEQFF	TGTGCCAGCAGCCAAGATAGAAGTGAGCAGTTCTTC
TRBV7-8	-	TRBJ2-3	-	CASSLGEPSSTDTQYF	TGTGCCAGCAGCTTAGGGGAGCCTTCTAGCACAGATACGCAGTATTTT
TRBV2	-	TRBJ2-1	-	CASSGHNEQFF	TGTGCCAGCAGCGGACACAATGAGCAGTTCTTC
TRBV7-3	-	TRBJ2-2	-	CASGQKTTGELFF	TGTGCCAGCGGGCAGAAAACCACCGGGGAGCTGTTTTTT
TRBV18	many	TRBJ1-2	TRBD1	CASSPSGTGSLGGYTF	TGTGCCAGCTCACCGTCCGGGACAGGGTCTCTAGGTGGCTACACCTTC
TRBV7-9	-	TRBJ2-1	TRBD2	CASNSGLAGFNEQFF	TGTGCCAGCAACTCGGGACTAGCCGGTTTCAATGAGCAGTTCTTC
TRBV30	-	TRBJ2-7	-	CAWAGGGQQYF	TGTGCCTGGGCCGGTGGGGGTCAGCAGTACTTC
TRBV10-3	-	TRBJ1-1	-	CAISESRGMNTEAFF	TGTGCCATCAGTGAGTCGAGGGGGATGAACACTGAAGCTTTCTTT
TRBV7-9	-	TRBJ1-1	-	CASSLAGRELIEAFF	TGTGCCAGCAGCTTAGCTGGCAGGGAGCTGATTGAAGCTTTCTTT
TRBV6-2/TRBV6-3	-	TRBJ1-5	TRBD1	CASSQEGTGTGGNQPQHF	TGTGCCAGCAGTCAAGAGGGCACCGGGACAGGGGGCAATCAGCCCCAGCATTTT
TRBV5-1	-	TRBJ1-1	-	CASSLGLTGTNTEAFF	TGCGCCAGCAGCTTAGGCCTGACAGGTACTAACACTGAAGCTTTCTTT
TRBV28	-	TRBJ1-1	-	CASSPPWGVGTEAFF	TGTGCCAGCAGTCCCCCTTGGGGAGTCGGCACTGAAGCTTTCTTT
TRBV5-6	-	TRBJ2-7	-	CASSPGTGPYEQYF	TGTGCCAGCAGCCCCGGGACTGGGCCATACGAGCAGTACTTC
TRBV19	-	TRBJ2-2	-	CASTPLNTGELFF	TGTGCCAGTACCCCCCTGAACACCGGGGAGCTGTTTTTT
TRBV7-2	-	TRBJ2-7	-	CASSFRGLYEQYF	TGTGCCAGCAGCTTTCGGGGGCTCTACGAGCAGTACTTC
TRBV25-1	-	TRBJ1-1	TRBD1	CASSDYTGTGGRNTEAFF	TGTGCCAGCAGCGACTACACCGGGACAGGGGGCCGTAACACTGAAGCTTTCTTT
TRBV5-6	-	TRBJ2-5	-	CASSLVGGETQYF	TGTGCCAGCAGCTTAGTAGGGGGGGAGACCCAGTACTTC
TRBV7-2	few	TRBJ1-2	-	CASSSTHSYGYTF	TGTGCCAGCAGTTCTACTCACAGTTATGGCTACACCTTC
TRBV3-1/TRBV3-2	-	TRBJ2-3	TRBD2	CASSHRLAGGPSTDTQYF	TGTGCCAGCAGCCACCGACTAGCGGGAGGCCCCAGCACAGATACGCAGTATTTT
TRBV3-1/TRBV3-2	-	TRBJ2-2	-	CASSPRRRTNTGELFF	TGTGCCAGCAGCCCCCGGCGGCGGACGAACACCGGGGAGCTGTTTTTT
TRBV7-2	-	TRBJ2-1	-	CASSFGGPRRNEQFF	TGTGCCAGCAGCTTTGGGGGTCCCAGGCGGAATGAGCAGTTCTTC
TRBV5-6	-	TRBJ2-7	TRBD2	CASSLAFAGGGVDEQYF	TGTGCCAGCAGCTTGGCCTTCGCGGGAGGCGGGGTGGATGAGCAGTACTTC
TRBV19	-	TRBJ2-7	-	CASTEAGAPYEQYF	TGTGCCAGTACCGAGGCAGGGGCCCCTTACGAGCAGTACTTC
TRBV30	-	TRBJ2-1	-	CAWSVLSDEQFF	TGTGCCTGGAGTGTACTCTCGGATGAGCAGTTCTTC
TRBV6-6	-	TRBJ2-3	-	CASKKVTDTQYF	TGTGCCAGCAAAAAAGTCACAGATACGCAGTATTTT
TRBV9	-	TRBJ1-2	-	CASSVVREAGPYGYTF	TGTGCCAGCAGCGTTGTTAGGGAGGCAGGGCCCTATGGCTACACCTTC
TRBV7-2	-	TRBJ2-1	-	CASSLSGFYNEQFF	TGTGCCAGCAGTCTTAGCGGCTTCTACAATGAGCAGTTCTTC
TRBV6-5	-	TRBJ1-5	TRBD1	CASRPQGARVQPQHF	TGTGCCAGCAGACCACAGGGGGCCCGGGTTCAGCCCCAGCATTTT
TRBV19	-	TRBJ1-2	-	CASSINVGGYTF	TGTGCCAGTAGTATCAACGTAGGGGGCTACACCTTC
TRBV6-2/TRBV6-3	-	TRBJ2-1	TRBD2	CASSWGGSGVNEQFF	TGTGCCAGCAGTTGGGGAGGGAGTGGGGTCAATGAGCAGTTCTTC
TRBV19	-	TRBJ2-1	-	CASRTTGPGEYNEQFF	TGTGCCAGTAGAACCACAGGGCCCGGGGAATACAATGAGCAGTTCTTC
TRBV27	-	TRBJ2-3	-	CASSPIGDLTDTQYF	TGTGCCAGCAGCCCGATCGGGGACTTAACAGATACGCAGTATTTT
TRBV5-5	-	TRBJ1-3	-	CASSLEPAGNTIYF	TGTGCCAGCAGCTTGGAGCCGGCGGGAAACACCATATATTTT
TRBV5-1	-	TRBJ2-1	TRBD2	CASSLSGDGYNEQFF	TGCGCCAGCAGCTTGAGCGGGGATGGGTACAATGAGCAGTTCTTC
TRBV28	many	TRBJ1-6	-	CASSLVQQGHSPLHF	TGTGCCAGCAGTTTGGTCCAGCAGGGCCACTCACCCCTCCACTTT
TRBV28	-	TRBJ2-5	TRBD2	CASSSPTSGVETQYF	TGTGCCAGCAGTTCCCCGACTAGCGGGGTAGAGACCCAGTACTTC
TRBV5-4	-	TRBJ1-4	-	CASSREGGGEKLFF	TGTGCCAGCAGCCGAGAGGGGGGGGGAGAAAAACTGTTTTTT
TRBV5-5	-	TRBJ2-2	TRBD1	CASSFRDSSTGELFF	TGTGCCAGCAGCTTCCGGGACAGTAGCACCGGGGAGCTGTTTTTT
TRBV9	-	TRBJ2-3	TRBD2	CASSRASGRPTDTQYF	TGTGCCAGCAGTAGGGCTAGCGGGAGACCTACAGATACGCAGTATTTT
TRBV19	-	TRBJ2-5	TRBD2	CASSPSAGGLGTQYF	TGTGCCAGTAGCCCCTCGGCGGGAGGGCTCGGGACCCAGTACTTC
TRBV19	-	TRBJ1-5	-	CATTNGAPNQPQHF	TGTGCCACAACCAATGGGGCACCTAATCAGCCCCAGCATTTT
TRBV5-4	-	TRBJ2-1	TRBD2	CASSAGLVRHNEQFF	TGTGCCAGCAGCGCGGGACTAGTTCGGCACAATGAGCAGTTCTTC
TRBV5-1	-	TRBJ2-3	-	CASSPGVSTDTQYF	TGCGCCAGCAGCCCAGGGGTTAGCACAGATACGCAGTATTTT
TRBV6-5	-	TRBJ2-3	-	CASKADLFRTDTQYF	TGTGCCAGCAAAGCCGATTTGTTTCGCACAGATACGCAGTATTTT
TRBV4-3	-	TRBJ2-3	-	CASSQDPPGGGTDTQYF	TGCGCCAGCAGCCAAGATCCTCCAGGGGGAGGGACAGATACGCAGTATTTT
TRBV7-8	-	TRBJ1-1	-	CASSFPGGTEAFF	TGTGCCAGCAGCTTTCCGGGCGGTACTGAAGCTTTCTTT
TRBV7-2	-	TRBJ1-5	-	CASSLVGGNQPQHF	TGTGCCAGCAGCTTAGTTGGGGGGAATCAGCCCCAGCATTTT
TRBV15	-	TRBJ2-7	-	CATSRVGEQYEQYF	TGTGCCACCTCACGCGTGGGAGAACAATACGAGCAGTACTTC
TRBV7-3	-	TRBJ2-1	-	CASSSPGGRHEQFF	TGTGCCAGCAGCTCCCCAGGCGGGCGGCATGAGCAGTTCTTC